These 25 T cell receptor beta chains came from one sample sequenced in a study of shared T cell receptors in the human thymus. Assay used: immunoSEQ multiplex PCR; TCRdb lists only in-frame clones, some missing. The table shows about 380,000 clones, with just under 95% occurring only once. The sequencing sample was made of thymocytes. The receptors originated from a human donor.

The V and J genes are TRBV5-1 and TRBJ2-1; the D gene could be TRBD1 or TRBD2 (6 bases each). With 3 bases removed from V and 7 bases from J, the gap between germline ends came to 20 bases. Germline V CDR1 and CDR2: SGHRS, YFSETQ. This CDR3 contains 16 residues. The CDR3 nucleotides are TGCGCCAGCAGCTCCCGTCGGTGGGAAGGGGGGAATGAGCAGTTCTTC. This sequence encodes CASSSRRWEGGNEQFF.

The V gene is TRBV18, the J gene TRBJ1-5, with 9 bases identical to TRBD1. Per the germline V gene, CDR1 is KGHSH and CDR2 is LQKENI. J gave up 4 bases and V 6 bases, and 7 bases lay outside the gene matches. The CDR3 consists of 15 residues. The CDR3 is CASSREGTGNQPQHF. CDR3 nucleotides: TGTGCCAGCTCCCGAGAAGGGACAGGGAATCAGCCCCAGCATTTT.

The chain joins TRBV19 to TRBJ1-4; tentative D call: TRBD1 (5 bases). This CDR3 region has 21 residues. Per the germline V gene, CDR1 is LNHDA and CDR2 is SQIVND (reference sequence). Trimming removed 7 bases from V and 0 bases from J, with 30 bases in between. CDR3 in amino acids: CASTQIERGPKGLATNEKLFF. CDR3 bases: TGTGCCAGTACCCAGATCGAACGGGGACCCAAGGGGCTCGCAACTAATGAAAAACTGTTTTTT.

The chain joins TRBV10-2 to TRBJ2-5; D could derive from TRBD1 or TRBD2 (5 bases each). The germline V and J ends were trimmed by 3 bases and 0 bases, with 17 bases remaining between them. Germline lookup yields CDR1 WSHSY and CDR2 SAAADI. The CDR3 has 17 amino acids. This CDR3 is CASSEGEKKGYQETQYF. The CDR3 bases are TGCGCCAGCAGTGAAGGGGAGAAGAAAGGGTACCAAGAGACCCAGTACTTC.

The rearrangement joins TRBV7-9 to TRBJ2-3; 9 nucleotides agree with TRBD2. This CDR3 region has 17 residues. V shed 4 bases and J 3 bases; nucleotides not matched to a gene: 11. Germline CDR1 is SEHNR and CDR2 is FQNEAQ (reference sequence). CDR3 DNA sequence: TGTGCCAGCAGCTCTAGCCCCCCCGCGGGGGGGACAGATACGCAGTATTTT. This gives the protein CASSSSPPAGGTDTQYF.

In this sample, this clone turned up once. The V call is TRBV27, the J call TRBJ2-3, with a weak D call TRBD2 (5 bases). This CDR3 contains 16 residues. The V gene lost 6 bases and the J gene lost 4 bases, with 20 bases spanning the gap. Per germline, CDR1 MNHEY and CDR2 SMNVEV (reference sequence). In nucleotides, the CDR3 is TGTGCCAGCAGAGTCCGTGAGGGCCAGACGGCAGATACGCAGTATTTT. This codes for CASRVREGQTADTQYF.

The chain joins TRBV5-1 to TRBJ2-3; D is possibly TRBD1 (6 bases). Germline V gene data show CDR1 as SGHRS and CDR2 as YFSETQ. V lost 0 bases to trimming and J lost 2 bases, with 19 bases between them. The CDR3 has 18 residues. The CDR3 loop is CASSLGAQGMGHTDTQYF. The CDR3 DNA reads TGCGCCAGCAGCTTGGGGGCACAGGGAATGGGTCACACAGATACGCAGTATTTT.

In DNA, the CDR3 is TGTGCCAGCAGTTTGAATCCTCGGGAGACCCAGTACTTC. Protein product: CASSLNPRETQYF. The genes are TRBV28 and TRBJ2-5; D is unresolved. This CDR3 spans 13 amino acids. The germline V gene has CDR1 MDHEN and CDR2 SYDVKM. Trimming took 3 bases from V and 5 from J, leaving 10 bases between them. The entire variable domain, with the rest obtained from reference TRBV28 and TRBJ2-5, is as follows: DVKVTQSSRYLVKRTGEKVFLECVQDMDHENMFWYRQDPGLGLRLIYFSYDVKMKEKGDIPEGYSVSREKKERFSLILESASTNQTSMYLCASSLNPRETQYFGPGTRLLVL.

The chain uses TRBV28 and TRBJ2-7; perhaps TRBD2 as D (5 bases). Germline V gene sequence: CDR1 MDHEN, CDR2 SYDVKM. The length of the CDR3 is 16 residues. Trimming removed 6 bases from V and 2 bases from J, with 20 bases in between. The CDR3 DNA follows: TGTGCCAGCAGCCTTCACCGGGAACCATGCCCCTACGAGCAGTACTTC. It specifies CASSLHREPCPYEQYF.

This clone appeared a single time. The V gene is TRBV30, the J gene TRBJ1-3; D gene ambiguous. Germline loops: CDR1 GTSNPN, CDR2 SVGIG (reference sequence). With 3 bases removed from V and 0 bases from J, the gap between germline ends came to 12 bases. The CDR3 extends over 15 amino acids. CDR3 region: CAWSAGTVSGNTIYF. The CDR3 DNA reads TGTGCCTGGAGCGCAGGAACAGTCTCTGGAAACACCATATATTTT.

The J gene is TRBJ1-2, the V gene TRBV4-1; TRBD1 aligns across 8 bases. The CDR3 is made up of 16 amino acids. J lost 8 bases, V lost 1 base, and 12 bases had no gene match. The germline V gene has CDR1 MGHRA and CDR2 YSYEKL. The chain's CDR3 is CASSQAARGRPKGYTF. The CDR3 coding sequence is TGCGCCAGCAGCCAAGCGGCCAGGGGGCGCCCCAAAGGCTACACCTTC.

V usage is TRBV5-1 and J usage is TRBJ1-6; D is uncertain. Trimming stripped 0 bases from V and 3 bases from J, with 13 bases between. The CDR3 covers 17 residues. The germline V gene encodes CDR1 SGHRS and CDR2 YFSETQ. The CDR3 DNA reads TGCGCCAGCAGCTTGGGCATTAGCGTTAACTATAATTCACCCCTCCACTTT. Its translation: CASSLGISVNYNSPLHF.

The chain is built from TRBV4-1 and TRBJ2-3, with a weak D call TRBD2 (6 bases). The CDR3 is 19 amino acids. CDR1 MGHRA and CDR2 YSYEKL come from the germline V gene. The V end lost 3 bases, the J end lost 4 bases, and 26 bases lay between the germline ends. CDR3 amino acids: CASSHPTWGETNQADTQYF. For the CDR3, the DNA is TGCGCCAGCAGCCACCCGACTTGGGGGGAGACAAATCAGGCAGATACGCAGTATTTT.

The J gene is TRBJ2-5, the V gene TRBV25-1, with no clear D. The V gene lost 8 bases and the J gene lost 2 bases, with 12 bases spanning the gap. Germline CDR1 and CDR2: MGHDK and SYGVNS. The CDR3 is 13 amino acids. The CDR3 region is CASRLLGQETQYF. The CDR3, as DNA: TGTGCCAGCCGCTTACTCGGGCAAGAGACCCAGTACTTC.

CDR3 amino acids: CASSPTTGGNTEAFF. The CDR3 nucleotides are TGTGCCAGCAGCCCGACGACAGGGGGGAACACTGAAGCTTTCTTT. This chain joins TRBV9 and TRBJ1-1; 9 bases align to TRBD1. This CDR3 has 15 amino acids. The ends lost 4 bases at V and 1 base at J; junction bases unmatched: 5. Germline V CDR1 and CDR2: SGDLS, YYNGEE.

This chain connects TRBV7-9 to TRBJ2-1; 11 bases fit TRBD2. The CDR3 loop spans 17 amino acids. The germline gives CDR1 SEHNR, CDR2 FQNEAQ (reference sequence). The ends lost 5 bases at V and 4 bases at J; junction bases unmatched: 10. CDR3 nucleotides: TGTGCCAGCAGCCCTACGACTAGCGGGGTCCGTTACAATGAGCAGTTCTTC. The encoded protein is CASSPTTSGVRYNEQFF.

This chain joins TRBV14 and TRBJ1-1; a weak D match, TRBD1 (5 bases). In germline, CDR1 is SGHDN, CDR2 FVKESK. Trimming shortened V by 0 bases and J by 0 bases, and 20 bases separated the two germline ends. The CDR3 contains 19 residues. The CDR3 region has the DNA TGTGCCAGCAGCCAAGATAGGGCACAGGCCAAATTAATGAACACTGAAGCTTTCTTT. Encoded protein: CASSQDRAQAKLMNTEAFF.

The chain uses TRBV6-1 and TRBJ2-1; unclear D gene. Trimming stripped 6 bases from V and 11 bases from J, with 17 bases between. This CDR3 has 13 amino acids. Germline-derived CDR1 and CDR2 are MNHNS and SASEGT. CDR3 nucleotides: TGTGCCAGCAGACACCGGGCCCTGACGCAGCAGTTCTTC. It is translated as CASRHRALTQQFF.

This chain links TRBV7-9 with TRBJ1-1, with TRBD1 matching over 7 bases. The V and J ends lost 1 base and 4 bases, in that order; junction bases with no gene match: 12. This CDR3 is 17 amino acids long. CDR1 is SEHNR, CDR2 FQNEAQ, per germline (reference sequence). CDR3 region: CASSLEGDSRGGTEAFF. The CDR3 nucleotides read TGTGCCAGCAGCTTAGAGGGGGACAGCCGAGGCGGCACTGAAGCTTTCTTT.

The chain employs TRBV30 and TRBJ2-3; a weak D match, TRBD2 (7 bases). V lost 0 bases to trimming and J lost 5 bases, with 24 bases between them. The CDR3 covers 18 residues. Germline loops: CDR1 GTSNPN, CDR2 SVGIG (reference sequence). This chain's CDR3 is CAWSVLPRGGGVVDTQYF. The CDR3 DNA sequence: TGTGCCTGGAGTGTACTTCCGCGGGGAGGGGGAGTGGTAGATACGCAGTATTTT.

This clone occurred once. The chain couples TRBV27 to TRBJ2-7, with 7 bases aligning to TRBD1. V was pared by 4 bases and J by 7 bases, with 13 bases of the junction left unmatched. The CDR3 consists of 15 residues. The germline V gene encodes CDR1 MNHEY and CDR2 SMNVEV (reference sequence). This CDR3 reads CASSSRGQPACEQYF. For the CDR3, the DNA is TGTGCCAGCAGTTCCCGGGGACAGCCCGCCTGTGAGCAGTACTTC.

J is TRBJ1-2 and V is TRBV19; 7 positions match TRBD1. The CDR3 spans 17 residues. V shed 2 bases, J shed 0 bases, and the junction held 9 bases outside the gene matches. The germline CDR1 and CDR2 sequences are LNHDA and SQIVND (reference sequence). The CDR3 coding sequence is TGTGCCAGTAGTATAAGACAGGGTTCGGTAGCTAACTATGGCTACACCTTC. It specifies CASSIRQGSVANYGYTF.

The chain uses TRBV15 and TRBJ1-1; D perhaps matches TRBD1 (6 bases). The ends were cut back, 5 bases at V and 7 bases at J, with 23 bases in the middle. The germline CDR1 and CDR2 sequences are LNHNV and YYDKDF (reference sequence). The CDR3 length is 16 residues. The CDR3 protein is CATSSSHGTPSREAFF. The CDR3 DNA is TGTGCCACCAGCTCTTCGCACGGGACACCGTCCCGTGAAGCTTTCTTT.

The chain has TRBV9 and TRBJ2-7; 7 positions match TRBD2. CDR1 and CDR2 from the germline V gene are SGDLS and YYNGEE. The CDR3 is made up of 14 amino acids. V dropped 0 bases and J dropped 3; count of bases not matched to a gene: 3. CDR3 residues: CASSVAPSGYEQYF. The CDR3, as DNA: TGTGCCAGCAGCGTAGCCCCTAGCGGCTACGAGCAGTACTTC.

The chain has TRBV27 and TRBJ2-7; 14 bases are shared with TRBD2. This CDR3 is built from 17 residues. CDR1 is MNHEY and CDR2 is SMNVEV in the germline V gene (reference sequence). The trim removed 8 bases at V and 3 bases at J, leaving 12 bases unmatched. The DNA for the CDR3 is TGTGCCAGCCGGGAACGGGGACTAGCGGGAGCCAGCTACGAGCAGTACTTC. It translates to CASRERGLAGASYEQYF.